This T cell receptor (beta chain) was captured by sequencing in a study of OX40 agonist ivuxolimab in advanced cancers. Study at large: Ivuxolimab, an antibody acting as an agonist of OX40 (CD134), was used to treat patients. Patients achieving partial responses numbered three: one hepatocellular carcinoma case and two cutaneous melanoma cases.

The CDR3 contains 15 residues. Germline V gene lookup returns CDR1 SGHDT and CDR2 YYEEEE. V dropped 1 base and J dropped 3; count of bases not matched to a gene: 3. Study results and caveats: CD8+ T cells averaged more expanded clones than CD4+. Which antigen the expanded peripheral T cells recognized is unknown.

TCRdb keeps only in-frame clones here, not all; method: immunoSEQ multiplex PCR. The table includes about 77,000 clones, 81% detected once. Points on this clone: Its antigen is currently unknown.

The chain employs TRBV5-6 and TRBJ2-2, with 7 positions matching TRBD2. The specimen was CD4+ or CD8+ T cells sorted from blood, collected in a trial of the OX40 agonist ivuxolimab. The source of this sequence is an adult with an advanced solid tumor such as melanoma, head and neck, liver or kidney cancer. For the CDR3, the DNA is TGTGCCAGCAGCTTGCGTAGCGGGCACACCGGGGAGCTGTTTTTT. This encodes CASSLRSGHTGELFF.